Listed here are 4 T cell receptor beta chains from one sample, sequenced in a study of T cell changes during pregnancy in multiple sclerosis. Clones were sequenced by immunoSEQ multiplex PCR, and TCRdb holds only the in-frame ones, with some missing. This table holds 59,000 or so clones, 92% found once. The sequencing here drew on peripheral blood, taken in the third trimester of pregnancy. All receptors come from a female donor in good health, enrolled as a control in a pregnancy study.

The V gene is TRBV7-9, the J gene TRBJ1-5; D not certain. CDR3 length: 13 amino acids. The V gene lost 2 bases and the J gene lost 5 bases, with 7 bases spanning the gap. The V gene's germline CDR1 is SEHNR and CDR2 FQNEAQ (reference sequence). CDR3 bases: TGTGCCAGCAGCTTATCAGGCGATCAGCCCCAGCATTTT. Protein product: CASSLSGDQPQHF.

V usage is TRBV7-3 and J usage is TRBJ2-3, with 10 bases identical to TRBD2. The germline V gene has CDR1 SGHTA and CDR2 FQGTGA. V trimming: 5 bases; J trimming: 6 bases; junction bases outside the gene matches: 8. The CDR3 length is 15 residues. CDR3 sequence reads: CASSRLAGPPDTQYF. CDR3 bases: TGTGCCAGCAGCAGACTAGCGGGCCCACCGGATACGCAGTATTTT.

The rearrangement uses TRBV11-2 and TRBJ1-1, with 7 bases fitting TRBD1. J gave up 5 bases and V 1 base, and 1 base lay outside the gene matches. This CDR3 has 13 residues. Per the germline V gene, CDR1 is SGHAT and CDR2 is FQNNGV. CDR3 coding DNA: TGTGCCAGCAGCTTAGCAGGGGGGACTGAAGCTTTCTTT. This encodes CASSLAGGTEAFF.

The V call is TRBV4-3, the J call TRBJ2-2; D remains ambiguous. CDR3 length: 14 amino acids. Trimming left V 4 bases short and J 1 base short, with 7 bases between. The V gene's germline CDR1 is LGHNA and CDR2 YSLEER. CDR3 coding DNA: TGCGCCAGCAGCCTTTCAGGGAACACCGGGGAGCTGTTTTTT. Protein product: CASSLSGNTGELFF.